This TCR beta chain was found in a study of cytomegalovirus exposure and HLA in healthy donors (dated by TCRdb to 2017 to 2019). Context from the whole study: In an earlier analysis of under 750 of the donors, roughly 300 Gb of sequence data and 90 million to 120 million unique TCR beta sequences from 180 million or so T cells were reported. A later analysis re-analyzed previously published TCR beta repertoires from approximately 700 donors and added high-resolution HLA genotyping to study TCR occurrence patterns. A separate validation cohort of about 110 different subjects was used in addition to the roughly 670-subject first cohort. Rather than drawing on any new phenotypic data, the later analysis identified candidate immune exposures from TCR beta sequences and the way those sequences occurred across donors. On average, roughly 250,000 unique TCR beta nucleotide sequences were sequenced per donor among several hundred genotyped donors of the cohort, with 15% to 20% of those sequences being non-productive. HLA typing covered class I and class II loci at four-digit resolution. Around 300 gigabases of sequencing data and 78 million or so unique TCR sequences were included in an early release covering 550 to 800 HLA-typed donors. In an earlier analysis of roughly 600 of the donors, high-throughput TCR beta sequencing was used to judge whether each TCR beta V gene segment behaved as functional or pseudogenic. High-throughput TCR immunosequencing, statistical association of individual TCRs with disease status, and machine learning were combined to predict cytomegalovirus infection status. Because of strong linkage in the cohort, a handful of DR-DQ haplotypes were treated as single units for association and clustering. Using immunosequencing, the study profiled T cell repertoires from about 650 subjects and related those repertoires to cytomegalovirus serostatus. Donor age, sex, ethnicity and CMV serostatus were compiled together with the repertoire data. Typing coverage varied by locus: about 620-640 donors for A, B, C, DRB1 and DQB1; 500 to 550 for DQA1; 606 for DPA1; 450 to 480 for DPB1. The study aimed to test whether cataloging public T cell receptors could reveal signatures of past pathogen exposure. All discovery cohort repertoires had been generated using a single sequencing platform. A later genetic analysis used genome-wide SNP genotypes for about three fifths of the 666 donors, treating that subset as a discovery cohort. Among the approximately 420 genotyped donors, approximately 76% belonged to the genetic ancestry cluster associated with self-reported Caucasian donors. Points the paper makes about the study in general: In the study, around 150 TCR beta chains were listed as associated with cytomegalovirus. Correlated functional status among segregating V segments might be attributable to linkage disequilibrium, but an unknown experimental factor could not be ruled out. Strong co-occurrence of HLA alleles, especially DR and DQ, made assigning TCR associations to individual alleles difficult. In an earlier analysis of about 600 of the donors, most TCR beta V segments appeared in productive rearrangements about 90% or about 30% of the time, broadly matching IMGT annotations. A further reported finding was that TCR beta sequences accurately predicted the HLA-A and HLA-B alleles for most subjects in the first cohort. Three of the identified cytomegalovirus-associated TCR beta chains were confirmed in vitro to be specific for cytomegalovirus antigens. In a later genetic analysis, a missense DCLRE1C variant was associated with V-gene and J-gene trimming of TCR beta chains, and the association was replicated in an independent cohort. Roughly uniform sequencing depth across donors was assumed in presence/absence analyses, although this assumption may not hold. A later analysis found that TCR association rates varied across HLA loci, with DRB1 alleles showing the most associated TCRs and HLA-C alleles the fewest. Most CMV-associated TCR beta chains appeared to be HLA-restricted in a later analysis, and the HLA associations seemed to be driven largely by CMV exposure. The only immune exposure information available for the cohort was CMV serostatus. A later genetic analysis reported fewer N-insertions in productive TCRs among donors in an Asian-associated ancestry cluster than the roughly 640-donor mean. Because some donors lacked HLA typing at each locus, the association tests relied only on the typed subset. A later analysis found that HLA-associated TCR beta chains were more clonally expanded and had lower generation probabilities than equally common non-associated chains. Some IMGT-functional V segments, including TRBV6-2 and TRBV6-3, could not be told apart with the 87-base-pair reads, so those segments were excluded. The authors suggested that the approach could potentially be generalized to other disease states and immunological phenotypes. In this cohort, only TCR beta chains were sequenced, and detectable features were limited by the absence of alpha or paired-chain data. In both the original and validation cohorts, the classifier was reported to diagnose cytomegalovirus status with high specificity and sensitivity. A later analysis associated 15,000 or so TCR beta sequences with specific HLA alleles at a false discovery rate of 0.05. While some public TCRs were present in many individuals, most TCR sequences turned up only very rarely across donors. Because counts were too low, roughly 18 rarely observed V segments, including chromosome 9 orphons, were left out of the earlier analysis of a few hundred of the donors. Several of the top co-occurrence clusters appeared to be linked to parvovirus B19, influenza, CMV and Epstein-Barr virus, according to a later analysis. A cluster of highly shared sequence variants was judged likely to represent a technical artifact of the sequencing pipeline.

The method was the immunoSEQ multiplex PCR assay. For the multiplex PCR, a mixture combining 60 forward primers for TCR Vbeta segments and 13 reverse primers for TCR Jbeta segments was used. A multiplex PCR assay on genomic DNA amplified the CDR3 region of rearranged TCR beta genes. The amplified TCR beta libraries were sequenced on the Illumina HiSeq System as 87-base-pair reads. As for the authors' bioinformatics: Across the 670 or so repertoires, a later analysis counted roughly 77 million unique TCR beta chains, approximately 12 million of which were shared by at least two donors. Raw reads were error-corrected and collapsed into unique sequences by a nearest-neighbor algorithm in which closely related sequences were merged to remove PCR and sequencing errors. CDR3 sequences were aligned to IMGT reference sequences to assign V, D and J gene segments. For a sequence to be retained, a match of at least six nucleotides to both a V gene segment and a J gene segment was required. Rearrangements were called productive when the CDR3 lacked stop codons and stayed in frame with V and J; all others were non-productive. Following IMGT convention, CDR3 was defined as the stretch from the second conserved V-encoded cysteine to the conserved J-encoded phenylalanine. The earlier analysis of 587 of the donors excluded any sequence lacking an unambiguous match to a single V gene segment. In an earlier analysis of 587 of the donors, a V segment was called functional when productive rearrangements were above 56.7%, and segregating when the standard deviation between donors exceeded 5%. A statistical classification framework was built to diagnose cytomegalovirus status from the catalog of TCR beta chain sequences. In a later analysis, TCR nucleotide sequences were compared against IMGT/GENE-DB human TR gene sequences so that V and J genes could be assigned. In a later analysis, CDR3 sequences and most-parsimonious VDJ recombination scenarios were assigned using the TCRdist pipeline. In a later analysis, each TCR beta chain was defined by its CDR3 amino acid sequence together with its V-gene family, and reads lacking a unique V-gene family were excluded. In a later analysis, 500 to 700 highly shared, low-generation-probability nucleotide sequences were removed to address suspected cross-contamination and a sequencing artifact. A later analysis calculated a clonal expansion index for each public chain from normalized within-repertoire ranks of inferred template counts. In a later analysis, generation probabilities were computed with a VDJ recombination model fitted to out-of-frame rearrangements, and the resulting probabilities were checked against IGoR. A later analysis scored TCR-TCR, TCR-HLA and TCR-CMV co-occurrence with hypergeometric tests, applying a repertoire-size bias correction to TCR pairs. In a later analysis, false discovery rates were estimated by permuting HLA or CMV assignments 20 times. In a later analysis, co-occurring TCRs were grouped with DBSCAN, and TCRdist sequence similarity was added when clustering was performed within HLA-allele-positive subsets. Repertoires with fewer than 30,000 or more than 120,000 public chains were left out of co-occurrence clustering, as were five repertoires with anomalous nucleotide sharing. TCRdb took this table from immuneACCESS and kept in-frame rearrangements with V and J called. Such tables lack part of the clones; where checked against another copy, unresolved V genes explain under half of the gap, and the rest is unexplained. The DNA gave D and trimming, while V, J and clone size come from that table. The sample profile shows some 120,000 clones; approximately 80% of them were found once. Of the sample, approximately 2.6% is held by the ten largest clones.

About this clone: Its antigen remains unidentified. Base qualities are not recorded, but no much larger clone differs from it by a single base.

In total, just over 650 healthy bone marrow donors made up the cohort. At the time of sampling, every cohort member was nominally healthy, though immune exposures that went unrecorded were likely present. The donor was CMV seronegative and belonged to the group of around 350 seronegative cohort members. A peripheral blood sample was provided by each donor, and peripheral blood mononuclear cells were used for TCR beta sequencing. Genomic DNA was extracted from the blood cell samples with the Qiagen DNeasy Blood Extraction Kit. After removal of 1 base from V and 6 bases from J, the junction retains 8 bases not matched to a gene. Inclusive of the bounding cysteine and phenylalanine, the CDR3 is 15 residues long. The kept DNA is CDR3 alone, 45 bases in frame from the first base. Based on the germline V gene, the CDR1 and CDR2 sequences are LGHNA and YSLEER.

The sample comprised PBMCs. The origin of this receptor is a female donor in good health and CMV-seronegative. The chain is assembled from TRBV4-3 and TRBJ1-2; 7 of the junction bases match TRBD1. CDR3 loop: CASSQVMTGIDGYTF. The base sequence is TGCGCCAGCAGCCAAGTGATGACAGGGATCGATGGCTACACCTTC.